The entry below gives a single TCR beta chain sequence along with its context. Its antigen is not yet known. No base quality information exists; no much larger clone differs at one position. This sample is drawn from a study of blood T cell repertoires in COVID-19 (dated by TCRdb to 2020 to 2022). About the study as a whole: Samples from collaborators originated in the United States, Italy and Spain and spanned both the acute and convalescent phases of COVID-19. The material from the prospective study consisted of cDNA or gDNA derived from T cells, B-cell-depleted T cells, or PBMCs. Subjects who had been exposed to COVID-19, were actively infected with it, or had recovered from it provided the deeply sampled blood TCRbeta repertoires that made up the dataset. The repertoires were released in a freely available public database meant as a resource for research on the immune response to SARS-CoV-2. Samples were obtained from the ongoing ImmuneRACE study (first 160 participants) and from over 1,000 subjects provided by 6 global collaborators. A de-identified subject ID, COVID-19 status, age in years and sex were almost always included in the sample metadata. HLA class I and class II types, where available, came from metadata supplied by the sample provider rather than from assay-based typing. Study-wide conclusions, independent of this receptor: The quantity of clinical and demographic metadata differed by source and by participant and was supplied without curation.

In Seattle, one collaborating source enrolled patients while the infection was active and tracked those patients longitudinally over the course of disease. Each collaborating institution followed its own protocols to collect whole blood in K2EDTA tubes. For TCRbeta analysis, collaborator samples were shipped as frozen whole blood, as isolated PBMCs, or as DNA extracted from either sample type. CDR1 and CDR2 were assigned from the germline V gene as SGHTA and FQGNSA. V has 2 bases trimmed and J has 6 bases trimmed; junction bases matching no gene number 3. The CDR3 spans 13 residues, from the cysteine through the phenylalanine. Just CDR3 DNA is preserved here, 39 bases in frame from base 1. TCRbeta CDR3 regions were amplified from genomic DNA using the immunoSEQ Assay, a bias-controlled multiplex PCR. The authors processed their data as follows. Nucleated cell counts per sample were estimated from amplification of reference gene primers within the assay. To quantify the absolute abundance of each unique TCRbeta CDR3 rearrangement, sequence reads were collapsed and filtered. For each sample, productive Simpson clonality was calculated as the square root of Simpson's diversity index over productive rearrangements. TCRdb stores this immuneACCESS table with in-frame sequences only. Part of the clones is absent; in the studies checked, under half of the shortfall reflects unresolved V genes, and no reason is known for the rest. Clonal size and the V and J genes are those of that table, whereas D and trimming came from the DNA. This sample has 200,000 to 300,000 clones in its table, and about 88% of those were observed once. The ten largest clones take up roughly 4.9% of the sample.

The specimen sequenced was peripheral blood. The sequence links TRBV7-2 to TRBJ2-5; TRBD1 lines up with 7 middle nucleotides. This receptor was taken from a woman aged 60-75 years with COVID-19, enrolled during active disease. CDR3 loop: CASSLNRGKTQYF. The DNA sequence is given as TGTGCCAGCAGCTTAAACAGGGGAAAGACCCAGTACTTC. With the portions outside the CDR3 filled from the reference TRBV7-2 and TRBJ2-5 genes, the complete variable region becomes GAGVSQSPSNKVTEKGKDVELRCDPISGHTALYWYRQSLGQGLEFLIYFQGNSAPDKSGLPSDRFSAERTGGSVSTLTIQRTQQEDSAVYLCASSLNRGKTQYFGPGTRLLVL.